This T cell receptor (beta chain) was documented in a study of blood T cell repertoires in COVID-19. At the level of the study: Sites in the United States, Italy and Spain provided acute and convalescent COVID-19 samples.

CDR3 length: 15 amino acids. Trimming shortened V by 4 bases and J by 7 bases, and 17 bases separated the two germline ends. Germline CDR1 LNHDA, CDR2 SQIVND (reference sequence). Authors' data handling: The authors estimated nucleated cell counts from reference gene primer amplification. Using immunoSEQ multiplex PCR, the repertoire was profiled, and TCRdb retains in-frame clones only, with some absent. Clone size and the V and J calls come from that table; the DNA yielded D and trimming. The sample holds some 99,000 clones; approximately 82% are singletons and the top ten take 18%. This chain uses TRBV19 with TRBJ1-5; TRBD1 might be the D (5 bases). The sample was peripheral blood. This TCR came from an older woman with acute or convalescent COVID-19. The CDR3 region is CASSKMGEGRQPQHF. CDR3 DNA: TGTGCCAGTAGTAAGATGGGGGAGGGCCGGCAGCCCCAGCATTTT.